Below, 11 T cell receptor beta chains from the same sample are listed, as sequenced in a study of metastatic and nonmetastatic thyroid tumors. TCRdb ran MiXCR on the PCR reads. The sample has some 18,000 clones, 30% to 35% seen once; the top ten hold approximately 11%. All patients were untreated before thyroid surgery. Sequencing was performed on tumor tissue. The receptors stem from a male donor with papillary thyroid cancer or a benign thyroid nodule (not recorded which). Some clones in this sample may be carry-over from other donors' samples.

This clone is medium-sized within its sample. The gene calls are TRBV6-1 and TRBJ2-7; tentatively, D is TRBD1 (6 bases). V was clipped by 5 bases and J by 7 bases, with 12 bases between them. CDR1 and CDR2 (germline): MNHNS, SASEGT. The length of the CDR3 is 12 residues. This CDR3 reads CASSLEGDEQYF. DNA of the CDR3: TGTGCCAGCAGTCTAGAGGGGGATGAGCAGTACTTC.

This clone is labeled as medium-sized (0.01 to 0.1%). The V gene is TRBV28, the J gene TRBJ2-7, with 7 bases that match TRBD2. Germline lookup yields CDR1 MDHEN and CDR2 SYDVKM. CDR3 length equals 13 residues. The ends lost 2 bases at V and 6 bases at J; junction bases unmatched: 4. In DNA form, the CDR3 reads TGTGCCAGCAGTTTAGGAGGGAGGGTCGAGCAGTACTTC. Its protein is CASSLGGRVEQYF.

Regarding this clone: Its ends do not fully match the called genes, so a read error is possible. This rearrangement joins TRBV2 to TRBJ2-7; 7 bases are a match to TRBD2. The CDR3 is made up of 14 amino acids. The germline gives CDR1 SNHLY, CDR2 FYNNEI. CDR3 in DNA: TGTGCCAGCCGTTTGGAGGGCGGGAGTTACGATCAGTACTTC. Protein: CASRLEGGSYDQYF.

This clone appeared many times. This sequence joins TRBV7-9 and TRBJ1-1; D is unclear. The CDR3 runs 13 residues. In germline, CDR1 is SEHNR, CDR2 FQNEAQ (reference sequence). Trimming took off 2 bases at V and 1 base at J, with 5 bases between the two ends. The CDR3 coding sequence is TGTGCCAGCAGCTTATCCGAGAACACTGAAGCTTTCTTT. Translating gives CASSLSENTEAFF. Supplemented by reference TRBV7-9 and TRBJ1-1, the full variable domain reads DTGVSQNPRHKITKRGQNVTFRCDPISEHNRLYWYRQTLGQGPEFLTYFQNEAQLEKSRLLSDRFSAERPKGSFSTLEIQRTEQGDSAMYLCASSLSENTEAFFGQGTRLTVV.

Notes on this clone: This may arise from a read error, as a much more abundant clone is one base away. The sample has other DNA sequences that encode this CDR3 too. The gene calls are TRBV5-4 and TRBJ1-5; D call uncertain. Germline values: CDR1 SGHNT, CDR2 YYREEE (reference sequence). This CDR3 is 14 amino acids long. CDR3 DNA: TGCGCCAGCAGCTTGGCCTTTAGCAATCAGCCCCAGCATTTT. It is translated as CASSLAFSNQPQHF.

The V call is TRBV20-1, the J call TRBJ2-7; 11 positions agree with TRBD2. The germline V gene encodes CDR1 DFQATT and CDR2 SNEGSKA (reference sequence). The V and J ends lost 3 bases and 5 bases, in that order; junction bases with no gene match: 9. The CDR3 covers 15 residues. CDR3 protein: CSASGEGTSGNEQYF. Written as DNA, the CDR3 is TGCAGTGCTAGTGGAGAAGGGACTAGCGGAAACGAGCAGTACTTC.

This sequence joins TRBV27 and TRBJ2-5; 13 bases fit TRBD2. This CDR3 is 15 amino acids long. J lost 6 bases, V lost 4 bases, and 5 bases had no gene match. Germline loops: CDR1 MNHEY, CDR2 SMNVEV (reference sequence). CDR3 protein: CASSWTSGRSKTQYF. The CDR3 DNA reads TGTGCCAGCAGTTGGACTAGCGGGAGATCGAAGACCCAGTACTTC.

Ten or more counts support this clone. The junction departs from germline at one end; a sequencing error may be responsible. The chain joins TRBV7-8 to TRBJ2-5; D could derive from TRBD1 or TRBD2 (5 bases each). The CDR3 contains 16 residues. Looked up from germline, CDR1 is SGHVS and CDR2 is FQNEAQ. This chain's CDR3 is CASSLRGALTRETQYF. CDR3 nucleotide sequence: TGTGCCAGCAGCTTACGAGGGGCGTTGACCCGAGAGACTCAGTACTTC.

This clone was observed many times. Just one base apart from a much larger clone, this may be a read error. The J gene is TRBJ2-3, the V gene TRBV4-2, with TRBD2 matching over 11 bases. Germline V gene sequence: CDR1 LGHNA, CDR2 YNFKEQ. Trimming took 4 bases from V and 8 from J; bases not matched to a gene: 20. This CDR3 spans 19 amino acids. The CDR3 spells CASSRRGGSGRAEVGTQYF. CDR3 DNA: TGTGCCAGCAGCCGCCGCGGGGGTAGCGGGAGGGCCGAGGTAGGTACGCAGTATTTT.

This clone occurred a few times. The chain couples TRBV6-1 to TRBJ2-7, with TRBD2 as a possible D gene (7 bases). V was clipped by 10 bases and J by 4 bases, with 26 bases between them. This CDR3 spans 16 amino acids. Germline lookup yields CDR1 MNHNS and CDR2 SASEGT. CDR3 DNA: TGTGCCATCATCCATAGGGGGGGGGACAAGGAATACGAGCAGTACTTC. This codes for CAIIHRGGDKEYEQYF.

The V call is TRBV30, the J call TRBJ2-7, with D possibly being TRBD1 or TRBD2 (5 bases each). The V gene's germline CDR1 is GTSNPN and CDR2 SVGIG (reference sequence). This CDR3 spans 11 amino acids. V gave up 1 base and J gave up 7 bases, with 8 bases separating them. The CDR3 DNA is TGTGCCTGGAGTGGGGGGAGAGAGCAGTACTTC. This gives the protein CAWSGGREQYF.